The clone carrying this T cell receptor beta chain has at least ten counts. The CDR3 spans 14 residues. The V gene's germline CDR1 is SGHTA and CDR2 FQGTGA. The V and J ends lost 2 bases and 1 base respectively, with 8 bases between them. Via MiXCR, TCRdb re-called the 5' RACE reads, giving one row per CDR3 protein. Of roughly 64,000 distinct CDR3 sequences listed, about 20% were seen once; the top ten hold about 3%. Sequenced material: memory CD4+ T cells sorted from a lymph node. Documented subset: memory CD4+ T cells, CD4+CD45RO+CD25-. V and J are TRBV7-3 and TRBJ1-1, with unresolved D. The sequence was collected from a female donor with breast cancer. The CDR3 loop reads CASSLGPGNTEAFF. CDR3 coding DNA: TGTGCCAGCAGCTTAGGACCGGGGAACACTGAAGCTTTCTTT.